These 23 T cell receptor beta chains share one sample of origin, sequenced in a study of shared clonotypes between healthy human individuals (TCRdb year 2020). To prepare the library, the immunoSEQ multiplex PCR assay was applied. The clones in this table, taken by TCRdb from immuneACCESS, are in-frame only. Not every clone is retained; where verified, under half of the shortfall comes from an unresolved V gene, and the cause of the rest is unknown. This sample comprises fewer than 3 million clones, under 95% of them detected only once. Approximately 0.41% of the sample rests with the top ten. The sequencing input was naive CD4+ T cells from PBMCs. Sample cell subset or site, as interpreted from the label and publication: CD45RA+ positively selected. These receptors were taken from a man aged 18 to 30 in good health. Some clones in this sample may be carry-over from other donors' samples.

This clone was seen a single time. V usage is TRBV29-1 and J usage is TRBJ2-5; 9 bases are shared with TRBD2. Germline CDR1 and CDR2: SQVTM and ANQGSEA. The CDR3 runs to 12 residues. V lost 7 bases and J lost 5; bases outside the gene matches: 5. The CDR3 is CSASSGAETQYF. In DNA, the CDR3 is TGCAGCGCCTCTAGCGGGGCGGAGACCCAGTACTTC.

V usage is TRBV5-4 and J usage is TRBJ2-7; 12 bases agree with TRBD2. The CDR3 consists of 14 residues. The J segment lost 3 bases and the V segment lost 7 bases, leaving 5 bases of the junction unmatched. Germline values: CDR1 SGHNT, CDR2 YYREEE (reference sequence). The CDR3 sequence is CASCWTSGNYEQYF. The CDR3 DNA sequence: TGTGCCAGCTGCTGGACTAGCGGGAACTACGAGCAGTACTTC.

J is TRBJ1-3 and V is TRBV28; no clear D gene. Germline V gene data show CDR1 as MDHEN and CDR2 as SYDVKM. Trimming pared 4 bases from V and 4 bases from J, leaving 11 bases between. The CDR3 sequence is 14 residues long. The CDR3 DNA is TGTGCCAGCAGTTCCGGCGCCCCCGGAAACACCATATATTTT. It specifies CASSSGAPGNTIYF.

The rearrangement uses TRBV18 and TRBJ1-3; 7 nucleotides match TRBD1. Germline V gene lookup returns CDR1 KGHSH and CDR2 LQKENI. Trimming cost V 6 bases and J 4 bases; bases outside gene matches: 9. The CDR3 runs 15 residues. CDR3: CASSPPQGLGNTIYF. The CDR3 bases are TGTGCCAGCTCTCCCCCACAGGGGTTGGGAAACACCATATATTTT.

The gene calls are TRBV15 and TRBJ1-5; D is perhaps TRBD1 (5 bases). Looked up from germline, CDR1 is LNHNV and CDR2 is YYDKDF (reference sequence). The CDR3 has 13 amino acids. V lost 5 bases to trimming and J lost 6 bases, with 11 bases between them. The CDR3 coding sequence is TGTGCCACCAGCGTTAGGGGCAGTCAGCCCCAGCATTTT. As protein: CATSVRGSQPQHF.

As for this clone: Other DNA sequences within the sample encode an identical CDR3. This chain links TRBV27 with TRBJ2-7; weak D call: TRBD1 (6 bases). Per the germline V gene, CDR1 is MNHEY and CDR2 is SMNVEV (reference sequence). Trimming stripped 7 bases from V and 1 base from J, with 8 bases between. The CDR3 runs to 12 residues. CDR3 loop: CASTDRSYEQYF. Here the CDR3 DNA reads TGTGCCAGCACCGACAGGTCCTACGAGCAGTACTTC.

The rearrangement uses TRBV4-3 and TRBJ2-7, with 9 bases matching TRBD1. V lost 3 bases and J lost 1; bases outside the gene matches: 7. Germline V gene sequence: CDR1 LGHNA, CDR2 YSLEER. The CDR3 covers 16 residues. The DNA for the CDR3 is TGCGCCAGCAGCCATAGGACCGGGACAGGGTCCTACGAGCAGTACTTC. Translation gives CASSHRTGTGSYEQYF.

CDR3 sequence reads: CASSVTGETSGNTIYF. The CDR3 bases are TGTGCCAGCAGCGTGACAGGTGAAACCTCTGGAAACACCATATATTTT. The gene calls are TRBV9 and TRBJ1-3, with D maybe TRBD1 (6 bases). Germline V CDR1 and CDR2: SGDLS, YYNGEE. The ends were cut back, 2 bases at V and 0 bases at J, with 12 bases in the middle. The CDR3 loop spans 16 amino acids.

This rearrangement joins TRBV5-1 to TRBJ2-5; D uncertain. V was pared by 4 bases and J by 7 bases, with 17 bases between. The CDR3 covers 14 residues. Germline values: CDR1 SGHRS, CDR2 YFSETQ. The CDR3 DNA reads as TGCGCCAGCAGCATCCCGGAGAGCTGGGGGACCCAGTACTTC. It encodes CASSIPESWGTQYF.

In DNA, the CDR3 is TGCGCCAGCAGCTTCGGGGACAGGAATCAGCCCCAGCATTTT. Translation gives CASSFGDRNQPQHF. The rearrangement joins TRBV5-1 to TRBJ1-5; 8 nucleotides line up with TRBD1. This CDR3 spans 14 amino acids. V shed 2 bases, J shed 4 bases, and the junction held 2 bases outside the gene matches. Per the germline V gene, CDR1 is SGHRS and CDR2 is YFSETQ.

This chain joins TRBV18 and TRBJ2-7; perhaps D is TRBD1 or TRBD2 (5 bases each). The ends were cut back, 1 base at V and 8 bases at J, with 12 bases in the middle. Germline V gene lookup returns CDR1 KGHSH and CDR2 LQKENI. This CDR3 region has 13 residues. The CDR3 spells CASSPRMRDQQYF. DNA of the CDR3: TGTGCCAGCTCACCACGCATGAGGGACCAGCAGTACTTC.

Here the CDR3 reads CASRPTGLAVWGEQFF. Here the CDR3 DNA reads TGTGCCAGCAGGCCGACGGGACTAGCGGTTTGGGGGGAGCAGTTCTTC. This chain links TRBV11-1 with TRBJ2-1, with 11 positions matching TRBD2. CDR1 and CDR2 from the germline V gene are SGHAT and FQDESV (reference sequence). The V gene end was trimmed by 6 bases and the J gene end by 10 bases; junction bases not matched to a gene: 14. The length of the CDR3 is 16 residues.

The table lists this clone with a count of one. The chain links TRBV7-9 to TRBJ2-3, with 7 bases that match TRBD2. This CDR3 comprises 15 residues. The V gene's germline CDR1 is SEHNR and CDR2 FQNEAQ (reference sequence). J lost 2 bases, V lost 6 bases, and 8 bases had no gene match. The DNA for the CDR3 is TGTGCCAGCAGTTCACTAGCGTTAAACACAGATACGCAGTATTTT. Its protein product is CASSSLALNTDTQYF.

The chain recombines TRBV9 with TRBJ2-1, with TRBD2 matching over 10 bases. The ends lost 1 base at V and 7 bases at J; junction bases unmatched: 5. CDR1 SGDLS and CDR2 YYNGEE come from the germline V gene. The CDR3 sequence is 15 residues long. The chain's CDR3 is CASSVLASGRNEQFF. The CDR3, as DNA: TGTGCCAGCAGCGTACTTGCTAGCGGGAGAAATGAGCAGTTCTTC.

The sample holds a few counts of this clone. J is TRBJ1-4 and V is TRBV4-1, with D perhaps TRBD1 (5 bases). CDR1 and CDR2 (germline): MGHRA, YSYEKL. V shed 2 bases and J shed 4 bases, with 8 bases lying between them. The CDR3 is 14 residues long. Here the CDR3 DNA reads TGCGCCAGCAGCCAACTGGGGGTTAATGAAAAACTGTTTTTT. Translated: CASSQLGVNEKLFF.

This chain links TRBV27 with TRBJ2-6, with D possibly being TRBD2 (6 bases). V shed 6 bases and J shed 0 bases, with 15 bases lying between them. There are 17 residues in the CDR3. Germline V lookup: CDR1 MNHEY, CDR2 SMNVEV (reference sequence). The CDR3 nucleotides read TGTGCCAGCAGCCTAGGGGCGGGGAGCTCTGGGGCCAACGTCCTGACTTTC. Protein product: CASSLGAGSSGANVLTF.

This chain joins TRBV21-1 and TRBJ2-2; TRBD1 is the table's D call and was not checked against the DNA. TRBV21-1 is annotated as a pseudogene. This CDR3 is built from 17 residues. DNA of the CDR3: TGTGCCAGCAGCAAGAAATTTCGGGACAAGGACACCGGGGAGCTGTTTTTT. Its translation: CASSKKFRDKDTGELFF.

About this clone: The sample carries other DNA sequences with the same CDR3. This chain joins TRBV9 and TRBJ2-5; unclear D gene. The CDR3 is 13 residues long. Trimming took 0 bases from V and 5 from J, leaving 8 bases between them. From germline, CDR1 is SGDLS and CDR2 YYNGEE. The CDR3 nucleotides are TGTGCCAGCAGCGTAGGCTCCTGGGAGACCCAGTACTTC. As protein: CASSVGSWETQYF.

The rearrangement links TRBV18 to TRBJ1-1; 11 nucleotides match TRBD1. This CDR3 is built from 17 residues. Germline CDR1 and CDR2: KGHSH and LQKENI. The V gene end was trimmed by 4 bases and the J gene end by 4 bases; junction bases not matched to a gene: 11. CDR3 sequence reads: CASSRGQGGVKGTEAFF. CDR3 bases: TGTGCCAGCTCACGGGGACAGGGGGGAGTTAAGGGCACTGAAGCTTTCTTT.

The rearrangement uses TRBV15 and TRBJ2-1, with D possibly TRBD2 on 7 matching bases. The CDR3 runs 17 residues. The germline gives CDR1 LNHNV, CDR2 YYDKDF (reference sequence). V lost 3 bases and J lost 7, with 22 bases in between. Written as DNA, the CDR3 is TGTGCCACCAGCAGCGATAGGGGGGGCGGGAGACGAAATGAGCAGTTCTTC. It yields the protein CATSSDRGGGRRNEQFF.

V usage is TRBV11-2 and J usage is TRBJ1-2, with D uncertain. The CDR3 loop spans 14 amino acids. The germline V gene has CDR1 SGHAT and CDR2 FQNNGV. Trimming shortened V by 1 base and J by 4 bases, and 10 bases separated the two germline ends. The CDR3 DNA reads TGTGCCAGCAGCTTAGGGGGAGACGGCTATGGCTACACCTTC. This translates into CASSLGGDGYGYTF.

The J gene is TRBJ1-4, the V gene TRBV9; 8 bases are a match to TRBD1. The CDR3 totals 15 residues. V shed 3 bases and J 7 bases; nucleotides not matched to a gene: 8. The V gene's germline CDR1 is SGDLS and CDR2 YYNGEE. CDR3 amino acids: CASSALTGVGEKLFF. CDR3 nucleotide sequence: TGTGCCAGCAGCGCACTGACAGGGGTCGGTGAAAAACTGTTTTTT.

The CDR3 DNA follows: TGTGCCAGCAGTAGCGGGAGTTTCACAGATACGCAGTATTTT. Amino acids: CASSSGSFTDTQYF. The V call is TRBV2, the J call TRBJ2-3, with TRBD2 identical over 8 bases. Losses at the gene ends were 5 bases for V and 2 bases for J; bases not matched to a gene: 3. Germline loops: CDR1 SNHLY, CDR2 FYNNEI. CDR3 size: 14 residues.